This T cell receptor beta chain was captured in a study of CD8 T cells in ankylosing spondylitis. Study-wide findings and caveats: Typical of ankylosing spondylitis blood, it appeared, was a TCR beta motif of under 10 highly homologous variants. Reports of some motif variants in reactive arthritis synovial fluid and blood predate this one. The clones that were linked to disease were reported to be significantly enriched in matched synovial fluid samples from ankylosing spondylitis patients.

This clonotype was seen repeatedly, ten times or more. Its antigen remains unidentified. The CDR3 spans 17 residues. V shed 0 bases, J shed 7 bases, and the junction held 13 bases outside the gene matches. The V gene's germline CDR1 is SGHDT and CDR2 YYEEEE. In making TCR beta libraries, quantitative 5'-RACE with molecular barcodes was used. Via MiXCR, TCRdb re-called the 5' RACE reads, giving one row per CDR3 protein. The table lists 200,000 to 300,000 distinct CDR3 sequences, roughly 10% of them singletons. The specimen was blood, either unsorted or a sorted T cell fraction (not recorded which). This receptor was identified in a male donor with ankylosing spondylitis or in good health (not recorded which). The chain recombines TRBV5-6 with TRBJ2-7; 10 nucleotides align to TRBD2. The CDR3, as DNA: TGTGCCAGCAGCTTGGCCGTCGGGATAGCGGGGGGTGGTGAGCAGTACTTC. Translated: CASSLAVGIAGGGEQYF.